This T cell receptor (beta chain) derives from a study of shared clonotypes between healthy human individuals. Overall study findings and caveats: Sampling involved blood alone; tissue repertoires likely differ.

In the original analysis: There were no quality scores in the junction-only immunoSEQ sequences, so filtering differed. Assay: immunoSEQ multiplex PCR; the TCRdb copy retains only in-frame clones and omits some. V and J calls and clone size are copied from that table; D and trimming were computed from the DNA. The sample holds more than 2 million clones, approximately 95% seen once. Points on this clone: What it recognizes is unknown.

Trimming shortened V by 4 bases and J by 5 bases, and 15 bases separated the two germline ends. Germline CDR1 and CDR2: LNHDA and SQIVND (reference sequence). The CDR3 consists of 16 residues. V gene TRBV19 combines with J gene TRBJ1-6, with a weak D call TRBD1 (6 bases). Specimen: naive CD4+ T cells sorted from blood. Subset noted: CD45RA+ positively selected. The clonotype comes from a young man in good health. The CDR3 DNA reads TGTGCCAGTAGTAAAGAGGGGGGTCAGAATAATTCACCCCTCCACTTT. Protein: CASSKEGGQNNSPLHF.